In this sample, the clone carrying this T cell receptor beta chain turned up a few times. The cDNA 3' end received a ligated oligonucleotide with a UMI. An equimolar mix of RC1.1 and RC1.2 primed the beta chain across TRBC1 and TRBC2. Starting with the second PCR, alpha and beta TCR chains went through separate processing. A single record per CDR3 protein comes from TCRdb applying MiXCR to the UMI-ligation and nested PCR reads. This table holds 39,000 or so distinct CDR3 sequences, approximately 15% found once. The data were obtained in a study of quantifying T cell responses using KT2 cells. Study in general: TCR alpha and beta constant-region primers primed reverse transcription of RNA.

Germline V lookup: CDR1 SGHRS, CDR2 YFSETQ. The CDR3 totals 16 residues. J lost 6 bases, V lost 1 base, and 7 bases had no gene match. The sample is PBMC spiked with counted cells of clone KT2. Sequenced input: PBMCs spiked with cells of the T cell clone KT2. The J gene is TRBJ1-6, the V gene TRBV5-1; 7 bases are shared with TRBD1. This sequence originates from a human donor. CDR3 region: CASSLTYRGGNSPLHF. In DNA form, the CDR3 reads TGCGCCAGCAGCTTGACATACAGGGGTGGTAATTCACCCCTCCACTTT.